This TCR beta chain was found in a study of vaccination and CD4 T cells after COVID-19. On the study more broadly: A median of about 100 days (range 35 to 161) separated diagnosis from post-COVID sampling. In culture, cells were exposed to overlapping spike peptides from SARS-CoV-2, HCoV-NL63, HCoV-OC43 and HCoV-229E.

The length of the CDR3 is 15 residues. The ends lost 4 bases at V and 3 bases at J; junction bases unmatched: 6. Per the germline V gene, CDR1 is SGHRS and CDR2 is YFSETQ. Treatment meaning: roughly 10-day PBMC culture with coronavirus spike peptide pools or control peptides (ViraFEST assay). Comment on this clonotype: Antigen: not known.

The assay that was used to sequence DNA from cultured CD4+ T cells was the Oncomine TCR Beta short-read assay. From cultured CD4+ T cells, genomic DNA was extracted. MiXCR, applied by TCRdb to the PCR reads, yields one record per CDR3 protein. The profile shows 4,100 or so distinct CDR3 sequences, about a fifth of them singletons. This sequence joins TRBV5-1 and TRBJ1-1, with 10 bases lining up with TRBD1. The sequenced sample was CD4+ T cells from blood, cultured in vitro. The sequence came from a human donor who had recovered from COVID-19. DNA of the CDR3: TGCGCCAGCAGCCAGGGACAGGGGCGGTACACTGAAGCTTTCTTT. This encodes CASSQGQGRYTEAFF.